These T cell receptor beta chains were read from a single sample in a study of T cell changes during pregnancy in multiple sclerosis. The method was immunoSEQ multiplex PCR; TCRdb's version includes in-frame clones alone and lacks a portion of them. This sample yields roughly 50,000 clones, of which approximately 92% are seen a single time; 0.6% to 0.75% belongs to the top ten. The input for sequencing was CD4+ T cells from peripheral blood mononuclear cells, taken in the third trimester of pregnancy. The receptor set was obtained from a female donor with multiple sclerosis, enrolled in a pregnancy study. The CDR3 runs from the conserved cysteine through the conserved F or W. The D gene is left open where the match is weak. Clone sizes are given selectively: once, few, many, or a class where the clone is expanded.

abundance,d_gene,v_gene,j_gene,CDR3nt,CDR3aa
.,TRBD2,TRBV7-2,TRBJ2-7,TGTGCCAGCAGCCTCGGACTAGCGGGTGTATCCTACGAGCAGTACTTC,CASSLGLAGVSYEQYF
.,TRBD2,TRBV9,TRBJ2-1,TGTGCCAGCAGCGTAGGGACTAGCGGGAGGGCGAGCTCCTACAATGAGCAGTTCTTC,CASSVGTSGRASSYNEQFF
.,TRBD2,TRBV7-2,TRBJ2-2,TGTGCCAGCAGCCCCGAGGCTAGCGGGAGAGCCGGGGAGCTGTTTTTT,CASSPEASGRAGELFF
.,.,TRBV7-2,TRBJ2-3,TGTGCCAGCAGCTTAGGTCCTAATTATACAGATACGCAGTATTTT,CASSLGPNYTDTQYF
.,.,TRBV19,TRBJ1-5,TGTGCCAGTAGTATATGGTACAGCTTAAATCAGCCCCAGCATTTT,CASSIWYSLNQPQHF
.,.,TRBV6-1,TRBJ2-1,TGTGCCAGCAGAGGGGGCAGTCAAGAGGGGGGTGTGCAGTTCTTC,CASRGGSQEGGVQFF
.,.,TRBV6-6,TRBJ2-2,TGTGCCAGCAGGCACGCCAAGACAGCGTTGGTCGGGGAGCTGTTTTTT,CASRHAKTALVGELFF
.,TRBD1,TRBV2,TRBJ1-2,TGTGCCAGCAGCGCCCGGGACAGCTCGGTCTATGGCTACACCTTC,CASSARDSSVYGYTF
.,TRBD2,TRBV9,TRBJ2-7,TGTGCCAGCAGCGTAGCCAGCGGGAGGACCTACGAGCAGTACTTC,CASSVASGRTYEQYF
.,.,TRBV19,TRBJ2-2,TGTGCCAGTAGTAAAGCATGGGGGGCGAACACCGGGGAGCTGTTTTTT,CASSKAWGANTGELFF
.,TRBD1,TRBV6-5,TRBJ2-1,TGTGCCAGCAGTTGGGACAGGGCCTCATACAATGAGCAGTTCTTC,CASSWDRASYNEQFF
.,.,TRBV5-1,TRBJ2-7,TGCGCCAGCAGCCCCGGTCTGGGGAGTCGGGGAGTCGGGTACGAGCAGTACTTC,CASSPGLGSRGVGYEQYF
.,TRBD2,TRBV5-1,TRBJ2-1,TGCGCCAGCAGCCCAAGGACTAGCGGGAGTGGTGAGCAGTTCTTC,CASSPRTSGSGEQFF
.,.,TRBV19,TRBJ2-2,TGTGCCAGTAGTAACACCGGGAGCCCGAACACCGGGGAGCTGTTTTTT,CASSNTGSPNTGELFF
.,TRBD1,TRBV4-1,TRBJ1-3,TGCGCCAGCAGCCAAGTAGAACAGGGGCTAGGAAACACCATATATTTT,CASSQVEQGLGNTIYF
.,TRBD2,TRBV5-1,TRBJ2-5,TGCGCCAGCAGCTTGGCCGGGATTAGCGGGGAGACCCAGTACTTC,CASSLAGISGETQYF
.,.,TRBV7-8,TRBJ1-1,TGTGCCAGCAGCCCCGGGCCCGCCTGGGGGGAGATGACTGAAGCTTTCTTT,CASSPGPAWGEMTEAFF
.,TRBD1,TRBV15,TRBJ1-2,TGTGCCACCAGCAGGGGGGACAGGGGAGACTATGGCTACACCTTC,CATSRGDRGDYGYTF
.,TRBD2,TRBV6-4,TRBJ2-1,TGTGCCAGCAGCCTGGGGGGGTTGGCCTACAATGAGCAGTTCTTC,CASSLGGLAYNEQFF
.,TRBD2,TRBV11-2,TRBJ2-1,TGTGCCAGCAGCGTACGGACTAGCGGATACAATGAGCAGTTCTTC,CASSVRTSGYNEQFF
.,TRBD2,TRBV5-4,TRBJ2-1,TGTGCCAGCAGCCCAACTAGCGGCTCCTACAATGAGCAGTTCTTC,CASSPTSGSYNEQFF
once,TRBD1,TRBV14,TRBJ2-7,TGTGCCAGCAGCCAAGCTAGGGGGCGCGCAGAGCAGTACTTC,CASSQARGRAEQYF
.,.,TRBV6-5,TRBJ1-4,TGTGCCAGCAGACCGGGCGGGACTAATGAAAAACTGTTTTTT,CASRPGGTNEKLFF
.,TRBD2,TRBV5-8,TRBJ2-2,TGTGCCAGCAGCTCCGGAGCGGGAGTCGGGGGGACCGGGGAGCTGTTTTTT,CASSSGAGVGGTGELFF
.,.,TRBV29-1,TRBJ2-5,TGCAGCGTTGAAGTCCTCCCTATGCGCCAAGAGACCCAGTACTTC,CSVEVLPMRQETQYF
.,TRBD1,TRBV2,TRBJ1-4,TGTGCCAGCAGTGAAGGACAGGGGCTCTATAATGAAAAACTGTTTTTT,CASSEGQGLYNEKLFF
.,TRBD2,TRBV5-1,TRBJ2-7,TGCGCCAGCAGCTCGGGACTAGCGGCTAGCTCCTACGAGCAGTACTTC,CASSSGLAASSYEQYF
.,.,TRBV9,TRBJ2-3,TGTGCCAGCAGCGTTACGAGGAGCACAGATACGCAGTATTTT,CASSVTRSTDTQYF
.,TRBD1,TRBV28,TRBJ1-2,TGTGCCAGCAGACGTACGGACAGGGGGCGCGCCTACACCTTC,CASRRTDRGRAYTF